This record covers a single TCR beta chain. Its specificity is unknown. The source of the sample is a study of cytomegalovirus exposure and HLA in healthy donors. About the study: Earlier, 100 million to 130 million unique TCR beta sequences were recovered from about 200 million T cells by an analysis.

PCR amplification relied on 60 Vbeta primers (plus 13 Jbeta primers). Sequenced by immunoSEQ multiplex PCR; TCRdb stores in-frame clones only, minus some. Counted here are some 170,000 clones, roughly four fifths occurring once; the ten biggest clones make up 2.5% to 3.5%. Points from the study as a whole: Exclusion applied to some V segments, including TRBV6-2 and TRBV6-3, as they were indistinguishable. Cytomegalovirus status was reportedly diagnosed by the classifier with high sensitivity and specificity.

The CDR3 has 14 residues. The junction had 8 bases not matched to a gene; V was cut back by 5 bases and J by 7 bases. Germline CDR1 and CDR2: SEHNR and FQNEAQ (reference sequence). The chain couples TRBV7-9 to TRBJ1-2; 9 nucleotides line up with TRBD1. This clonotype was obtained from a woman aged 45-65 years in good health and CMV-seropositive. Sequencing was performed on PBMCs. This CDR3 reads CASSGTTGGAGYTF. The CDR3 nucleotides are TGTGCCAGCAGCGGAACCACAGGGGGCGCTGGCTACACCTTC.